Included here is one T cell receptor (beta chain) sequence, with context. Its specificity is not known. The data stem from a study of T cell responses to AZD1222 COVID-19 vaccine. Clones were sequenced by immunoSEQ multiplex PCR, and TCRdb holds only the in-frame ones, with some missing. Of approximately 180,000 clones listed, over 85% are singletons. Notes on the study in general: CD4 TCRs covered the whole spike, strongest at regions 160-218 and 743-854.

Germline CDR1 MNHEY, CDR2 SMNVEV (reference sequence). The V end lost 3 bases, the J end lost 5 bases, and 5 bases lay between the germline ends. The CDR3 runs to 11 residues. This clonotype was sampled from an adult who received the MenACWY meningococcal vaccine as a control. The chain couples TRBV27 to TRBJ2-7; D unresolved. The sequenced sample was peripheral blood, obtained 28 days after the second dose of the MenACWY control vaccine. CDR3 bases: TGTGCCAGCAGTTTTGGGAACGAGCAGTACTTC. This translates into CASSFGNEQYF.